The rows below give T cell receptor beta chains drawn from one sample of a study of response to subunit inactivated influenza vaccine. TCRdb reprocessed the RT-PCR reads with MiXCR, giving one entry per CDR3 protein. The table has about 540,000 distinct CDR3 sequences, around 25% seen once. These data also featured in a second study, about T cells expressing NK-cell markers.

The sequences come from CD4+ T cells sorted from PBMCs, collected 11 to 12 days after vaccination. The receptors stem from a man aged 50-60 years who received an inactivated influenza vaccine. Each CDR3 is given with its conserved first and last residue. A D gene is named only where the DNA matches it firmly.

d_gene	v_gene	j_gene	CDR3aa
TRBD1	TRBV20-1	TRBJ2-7	CSARGGQGNEQYF
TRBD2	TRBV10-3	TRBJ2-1	CAISLGTSGTNNEQFF
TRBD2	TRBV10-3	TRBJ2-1	CAISEISGPSSYNEQFF
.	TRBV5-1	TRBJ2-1	CASSLTGDEYNEQFF
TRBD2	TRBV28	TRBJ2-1	CASSFGIFSGSLVEQFF
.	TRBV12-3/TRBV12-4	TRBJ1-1	CASSVVRITEAFF
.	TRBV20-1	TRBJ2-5	CSARDYLETQYF
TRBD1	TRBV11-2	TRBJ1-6	CASSSPGQGPSPLHF
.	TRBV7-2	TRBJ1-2	CASSLRDDEIYGYTF
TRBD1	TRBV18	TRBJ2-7	CASSPFQGQGSYEQYF
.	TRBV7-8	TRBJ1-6	CASLDPRLGYNSPLHF
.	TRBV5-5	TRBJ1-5	CASSLNGPGVSNQPQHF
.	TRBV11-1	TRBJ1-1	CASSWATAGTEAFF
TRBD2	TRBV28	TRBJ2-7	CASRVSGRYEQYF
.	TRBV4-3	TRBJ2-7	CASSQETPGREQYF
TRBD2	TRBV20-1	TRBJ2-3	CSARTNRLAGVDTQYF
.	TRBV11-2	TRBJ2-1	CASSPLGKSDYNEQFF
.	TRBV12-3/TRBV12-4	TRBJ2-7	CASSLSGIRSYEQYF
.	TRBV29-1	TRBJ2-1	CSGGRGLGEQFF
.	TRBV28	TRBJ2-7	CASSSPKGLTYEQYF
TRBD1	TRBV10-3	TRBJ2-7	CAISEGQGGTYEQYF
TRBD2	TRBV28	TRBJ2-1	CASSITSGTRNEQFF
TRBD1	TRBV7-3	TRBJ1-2	CASSPRNGQAYGYTF
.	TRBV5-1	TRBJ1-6	CASSSGVSINNSPLHF
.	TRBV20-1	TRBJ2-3	CSARDLIADTQYF
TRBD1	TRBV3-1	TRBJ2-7	CASSRSYGQGYEQYF
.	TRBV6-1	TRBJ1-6	CASSERYRGNSPLHF
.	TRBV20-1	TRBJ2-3	CSARDVRTSTDTQYF
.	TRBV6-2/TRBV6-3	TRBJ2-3	CASSRGRTQTDTQYF
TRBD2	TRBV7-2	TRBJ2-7	CASSTTSGGGYEQYF
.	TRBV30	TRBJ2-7	CAWSVKGFGGEQYF
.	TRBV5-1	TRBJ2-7	CASSRLPRDTYEQYF
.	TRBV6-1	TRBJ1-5	CASSSGRLNQPQHF
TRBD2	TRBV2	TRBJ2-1	CASSFKRGGRNEQFF
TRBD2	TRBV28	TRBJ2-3	CASSFRSGRSDTQYF
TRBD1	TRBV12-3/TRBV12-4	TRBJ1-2	CASNKGTAWGPLDGYTF
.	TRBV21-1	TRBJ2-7	CASSEFDEQYF
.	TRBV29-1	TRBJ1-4	CSVSATNEKLFF
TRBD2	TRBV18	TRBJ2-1	CASSPPGTSRYNEQFF
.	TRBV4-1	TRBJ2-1	CASSQVLARSSYNEQFF
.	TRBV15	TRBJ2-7	CATSRDIGKQYF
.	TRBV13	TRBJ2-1	CASSLLAGRIYNEQFF
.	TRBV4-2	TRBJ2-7	CASSPLDRSYEQYF
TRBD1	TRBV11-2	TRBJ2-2	CASSLWRTGNTGELFF
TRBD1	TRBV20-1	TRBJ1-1	CSARAGDRGREAFF
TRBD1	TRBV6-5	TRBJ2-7	CASSYSRGTEYEQYF